The next 3 T cell receptor beta chains were all read from a single sample in a study of Graves' ophthalmopathy and Graves' hyperthyroidism. Amplified TCR beta CDR3 regions were obtained using RNA transcripts as template. The authors performed first-round RT-PCR with HTBI primers and then a second-round multiplex PCR. Via MiXCR, TCRdb re-called the multiplex PCR reads, giving one row per CDR3 protein. The sample carries about half a million distinct CDR3 sequences, 13% to 15% recorded once. Sequencing was performed on blood. These receptors were collected from a woman aged 30 to 39 with Graves' ophthalmopathy.

The chain links TRBV18 to TRBJ1-1; perhaps TRBD1 as D (5 bases). This CDR3 contains 19 residues. V dropped 0 bases and J dropped 1 base, with 21 bases sitting between them. The germline gives CDR1 KGHSH, CDR2 LQKENI. The DNA for the CDR3 is TGTGCCAGCTCACCACCACGTCAAGCAGGGCTTTTAGCGAACACTGAAGCTTTCTTT. Translating it yields CASSPPRQAGLLANTEAFF. The full variable domain, with the rest looked up from reference TRBV18 and TRBJ1-1, is NAGVMQNPRHLVRRRGQEARLRCSPMKGHSHVYWYRQLPEEGLKFMVYLQKENIIDESGMPKERFSAEFPKEGPSILRIQQVVRGDSAAYFCASSPPRQAGLLANTEAFFGQGTRLTVV.

This clonotype was found many times. This sequence joins TRBV20-1 and TRBJ2-5; D uncertain. The V end lost 6 bases, the J end lost 5 bases, and 13 bases lay between the germline ends. The CDR3 is 12 amino acids. Per the germline V gene, CDR1 is DFQATT and CDR2 is SNEGSKA (reference sequence). The chain's CDR3 is CSAKGFGETQYF. The CDR3 DNA sequence: TGCAGTGCAAAAGGGTTTGGGGAGACCCAGTACTTC.

On this clonotype itself: The missing conserved phenylalanine or tryptophan at the end of this CDR3 makes a read error likely. This chain connects TRBV28 to TRBJ1-5; TRBD1 agrees at 10 bases. CDR3 length equals 17 residues. Germline V lookup: CDR1 MDHEN, CDR2 SYDVKM. After removal of 4 bases from V and 3 bases from J, the junction contained 9 bases not matched to a gene. The DNA for the CDR3 is TGTGCCAGCAGTTCCGCAAGACAGGGGGCGACCAATCAGCCCCAGCATCTT. It specifies CASSSARQGATNQPQHL.